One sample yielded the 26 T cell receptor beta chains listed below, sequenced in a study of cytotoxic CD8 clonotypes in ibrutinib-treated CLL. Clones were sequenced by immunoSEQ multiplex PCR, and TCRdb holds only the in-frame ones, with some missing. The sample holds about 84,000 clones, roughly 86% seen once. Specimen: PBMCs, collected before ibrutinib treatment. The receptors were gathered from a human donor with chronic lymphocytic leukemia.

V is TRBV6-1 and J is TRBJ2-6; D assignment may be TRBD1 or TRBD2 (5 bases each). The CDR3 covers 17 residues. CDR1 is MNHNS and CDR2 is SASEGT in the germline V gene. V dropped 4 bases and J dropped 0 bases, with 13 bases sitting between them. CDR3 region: CASSGGPRYSGANVLTF. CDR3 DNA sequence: TGTGCCAGCAGTGGGGGACCCAGGTACTCTGGGGCCAACGTCCTGACTTTC.

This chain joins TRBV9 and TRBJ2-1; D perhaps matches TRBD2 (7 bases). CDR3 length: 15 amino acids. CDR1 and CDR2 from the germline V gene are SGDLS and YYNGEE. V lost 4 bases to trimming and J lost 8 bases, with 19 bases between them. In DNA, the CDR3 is TGTGCCAGCAGCCCACCCACTGGGGGGGGCGATGAGCAGTTCTTC. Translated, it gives CASSPPTGGGDEQFF.

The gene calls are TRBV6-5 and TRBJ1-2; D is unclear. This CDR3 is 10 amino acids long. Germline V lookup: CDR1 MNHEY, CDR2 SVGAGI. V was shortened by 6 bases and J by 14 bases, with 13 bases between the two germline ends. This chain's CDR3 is CASSPPQDTF. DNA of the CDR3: TGTGCCAGCAGCCCGCCTCAGGATACCTTC.

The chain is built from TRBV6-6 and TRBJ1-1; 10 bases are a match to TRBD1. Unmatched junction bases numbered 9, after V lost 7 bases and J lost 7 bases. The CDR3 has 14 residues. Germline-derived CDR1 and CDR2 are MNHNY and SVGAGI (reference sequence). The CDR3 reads CASTQDRGYYEAFF. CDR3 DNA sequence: TGTGCCAGCACTCAGGACAGGGGGTACTATGAAGCTTTCTTT.

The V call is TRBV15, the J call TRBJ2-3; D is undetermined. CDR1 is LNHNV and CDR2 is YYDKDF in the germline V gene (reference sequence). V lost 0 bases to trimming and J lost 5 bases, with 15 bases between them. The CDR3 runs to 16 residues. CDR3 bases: TGTGCCACCAGCAGAGATCCAATCGGACCGGTAGATACGCAGTATTTT. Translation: CATSRDPIGPVDTQYF. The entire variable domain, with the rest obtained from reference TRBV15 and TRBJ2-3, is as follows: DAMVIQNPRYQVTQFGKPVTLSCSQTLNHNVMYWYQQKSSQAPKLLFHYYDKDFNNEADTPDNFQSRRPNTSFCFLDIRSPGLGDTAMYLCATSRDPIGPVDTQYFGPGTRLTVL.

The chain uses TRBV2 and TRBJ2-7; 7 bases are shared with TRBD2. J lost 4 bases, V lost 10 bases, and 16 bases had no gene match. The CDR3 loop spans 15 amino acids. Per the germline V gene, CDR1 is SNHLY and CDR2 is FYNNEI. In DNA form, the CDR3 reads TGTGCCAACGATCCCAGCCAGCGGGGAACGTACGAGCAGTACTTC. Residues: CANDPSQRGTYEQYF.

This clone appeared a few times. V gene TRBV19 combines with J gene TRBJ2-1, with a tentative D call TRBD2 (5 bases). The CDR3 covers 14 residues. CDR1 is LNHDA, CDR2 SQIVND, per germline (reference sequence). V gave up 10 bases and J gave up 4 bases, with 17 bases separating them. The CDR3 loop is CATRSGRPYNEQFF. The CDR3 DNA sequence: TGTGCCACTAGGAGCGGTCGACCTTACAATGAGCAGTTCTTC.

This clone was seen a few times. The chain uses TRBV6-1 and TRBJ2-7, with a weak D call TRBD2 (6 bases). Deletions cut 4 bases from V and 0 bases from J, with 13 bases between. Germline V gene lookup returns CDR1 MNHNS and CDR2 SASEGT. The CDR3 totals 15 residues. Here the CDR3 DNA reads TGTGCCAGCAGTGCCATTAGCGGTAGCTCCTACGAGCAGTACTTC. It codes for CASSAISGSSYEQYF.

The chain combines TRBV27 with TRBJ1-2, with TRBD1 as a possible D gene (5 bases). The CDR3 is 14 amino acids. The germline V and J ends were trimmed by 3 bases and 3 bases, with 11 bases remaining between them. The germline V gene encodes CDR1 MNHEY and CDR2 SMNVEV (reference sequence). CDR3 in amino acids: CASSLKAGDYGYTF. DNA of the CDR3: TGTGCCAGCAGTTTGAAGGCGGGGGACTATGGCTACACCTTC.

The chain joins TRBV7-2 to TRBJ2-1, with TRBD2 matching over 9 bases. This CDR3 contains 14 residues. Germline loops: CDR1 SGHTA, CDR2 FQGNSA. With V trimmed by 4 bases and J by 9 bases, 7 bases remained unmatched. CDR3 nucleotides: TGTGCCAGCAGCTCGATAGCGGGAGCGGGTGAGCAGTTCTTC. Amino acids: CASSSIAGAGEQFF.

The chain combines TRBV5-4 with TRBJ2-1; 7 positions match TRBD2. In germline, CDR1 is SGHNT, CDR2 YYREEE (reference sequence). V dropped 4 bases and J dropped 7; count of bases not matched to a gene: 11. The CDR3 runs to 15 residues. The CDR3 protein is CASSPLSGSANEQFF. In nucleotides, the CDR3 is TGTGCCAGCAGCCCTCTTAGCGGGTCTGCGAATGAGCAGTTCTTC.

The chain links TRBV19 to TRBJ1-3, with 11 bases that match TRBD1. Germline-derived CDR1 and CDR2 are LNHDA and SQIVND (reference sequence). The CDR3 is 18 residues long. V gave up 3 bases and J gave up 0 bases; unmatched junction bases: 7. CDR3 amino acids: CASSMSGTGGRSGNTIYF. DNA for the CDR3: TGTGCCAGTAGTATGAGTGGGACAGGGGGACGCTCTGGAAACACCATATATTTT. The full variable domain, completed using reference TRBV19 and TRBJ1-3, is DGGITQSPKYLFRKEGQNVTLSCEQNLNHDAMYWYRQDPGQGLRLIYYSQIVNDFQKGDIAEGYSVSREKKESFPLTVTSAQKNPTAFYLCASSMSGTGGRSGNTIYFGEGSWLTVV.

This chain's CDR3 is CASSLSGRERYEQYF. The CDR3 region has the DNA TGTGCCAGCAGTTTGTCGGGGCGGGAGAGGTACGAGCAGTACTTC. The V call is TRBV28, the J call TRBJ2-7, with 7 bases that match TRBD2. The V gene end was trimmed by 3 bases and the J gene end by 4 bases; junction bases not matched to a gene: 9. Germline CDR1 is MDHEN and CDR2 is SYDVKM. The CDR3 sequence is 15 residues long.

DNA for the CDR3: TGTGCCAGCAGCCCAACCTTCGGAGGGGAAAAACTGTTTTTT. It yields the protein CASSPTFGGEKLFF. The gene calls are TRBV9 and TRBJ1-4; no reliable D call. Germline CDR1 and CDR2: SGDLS and YYNGEE. V dropped 4 bases and J dropped 8 bases, with 15 bases sitting between them. This CDR3 is built from 14 residues.

The CDR3 DNA is TGTGCCAGCAGCCCGGAAGGGCGGGAGGTACCCTACGAGCAGTACTTC. Its translation is CASSPEGREVPYEQYF. V gene TRBV7-2 combines with J gene TRBJ2-7, with 8 bases matching TRBD2. The germline V gene has CDR1 SGHTA and CDR2 FQGNSA. This CDR3 region has 16 residues. V shed 5 bases and J 2 bases; nucleotides not matched to a gene: 11.

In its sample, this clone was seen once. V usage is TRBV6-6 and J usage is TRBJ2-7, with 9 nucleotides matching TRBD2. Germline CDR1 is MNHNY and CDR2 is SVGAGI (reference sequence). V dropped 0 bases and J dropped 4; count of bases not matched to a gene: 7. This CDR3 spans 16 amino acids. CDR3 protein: CASSYSLSAGGYEQYF. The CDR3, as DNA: TGTGCCAGCAGTTACTCTCTTTCGGCGGGAGGGTACGAGCAGTACTTC.

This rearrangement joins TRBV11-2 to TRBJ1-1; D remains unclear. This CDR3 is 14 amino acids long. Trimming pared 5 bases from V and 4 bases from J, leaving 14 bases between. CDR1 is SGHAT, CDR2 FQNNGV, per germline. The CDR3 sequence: CASSPVGVSTEAFF. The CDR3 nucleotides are TGTGCCAGCAGCCCCGTTGGGGTTAGCACTGAAGCTTTCTTT.

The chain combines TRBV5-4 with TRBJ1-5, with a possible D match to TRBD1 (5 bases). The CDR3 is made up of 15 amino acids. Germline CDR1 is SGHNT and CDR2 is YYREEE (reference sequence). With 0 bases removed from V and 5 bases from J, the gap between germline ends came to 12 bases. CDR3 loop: CASSLGPEGYQPQHF. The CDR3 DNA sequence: TGTGCCAGCAGCTTGGGCCCTGAGGGGTATCAGCCCCAGCATTTT.

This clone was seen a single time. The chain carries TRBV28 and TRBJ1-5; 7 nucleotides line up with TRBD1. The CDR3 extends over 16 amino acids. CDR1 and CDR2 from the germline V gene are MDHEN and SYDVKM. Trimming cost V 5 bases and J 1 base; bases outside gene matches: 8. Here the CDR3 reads CASSSFRTGSNQPQHF. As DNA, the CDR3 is TGTGCCAGCAGTAGCTTCCGGACAGGAAGCAATCAGCCCCAGCATTTT.

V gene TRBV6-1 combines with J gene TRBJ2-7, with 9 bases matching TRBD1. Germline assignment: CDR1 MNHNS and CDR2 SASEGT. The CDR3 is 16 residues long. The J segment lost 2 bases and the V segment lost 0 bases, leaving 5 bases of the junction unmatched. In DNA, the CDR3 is TGTGCCAGCAGTGAAGCCCCCGGGACAGGGCCCTACGAGCAGTACTTC. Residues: CASSEAPGTGPYEQYF.

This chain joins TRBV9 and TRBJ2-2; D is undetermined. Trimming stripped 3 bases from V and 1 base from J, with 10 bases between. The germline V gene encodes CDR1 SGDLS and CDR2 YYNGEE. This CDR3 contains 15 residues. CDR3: CASSARWGNTGELFF. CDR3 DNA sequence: TGTGCCAGCAGCGCCCGATGGGGGAACACCGGGGAGCTGTTTTTT.

CDR3 in amino acids: CASSPSGYEQYF. CDR3 bases: TGTGCCAGCAGCCCCTCAGGGTACGAGCAGTACTTC. The J gene is TRBJ2-7, the V gene TRBV7-6; perhaps TRBD1 as D (5 bases). The CDR3 contains 12 residues. V shed 5 bases and J shed 4 bases, with 9 bases lying between them. Germline V lookup: CDR1 SGHVS, CDR2 FNYEAQ.

The CDR3 reads CASSLVPGQTYEQYF. CDR3 nucleotides: TGCGCCAGCAGCTTGGTTCCGGGACAAACGTACGAGCAGTACTTC. This chain uses TRBV5-1 with TRBJ2-7; D may be TRBD1 (6 bases). Looked up from germline, CDR1 is SGHRS and CDR2 is YFSETQ. V was cut by 0 bases and J by 4 bases, with 14 bases left in between. CDR3 length: 15 residues.

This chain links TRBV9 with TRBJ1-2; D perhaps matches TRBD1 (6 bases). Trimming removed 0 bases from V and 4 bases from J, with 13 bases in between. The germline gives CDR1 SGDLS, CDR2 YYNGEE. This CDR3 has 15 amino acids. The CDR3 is CASSVDPGQPYGYTF. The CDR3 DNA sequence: TGTGCCAGCAGCGTAGACCCGGGACAACCCTATGGCTACACCTTC. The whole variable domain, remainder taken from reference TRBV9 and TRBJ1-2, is DSGVTQTPKHLITATGQRVTLRCSPRSGDLSVYWYQQSLDQGLQFLIQYYNGEERAKGNILERFSAQQFPDLHSELNLSSLELGDSALYFCASSVDPGQPYGYTFGSGTRLTVV.

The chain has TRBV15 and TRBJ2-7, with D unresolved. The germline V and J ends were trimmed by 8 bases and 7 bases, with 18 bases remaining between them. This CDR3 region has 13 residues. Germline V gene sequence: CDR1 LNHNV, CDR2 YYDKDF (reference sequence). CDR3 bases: TGTGCCACCTCAAACCCTCCCTTCTGGGAGCAGTACTTC. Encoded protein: CATSNPPFWEQYF.

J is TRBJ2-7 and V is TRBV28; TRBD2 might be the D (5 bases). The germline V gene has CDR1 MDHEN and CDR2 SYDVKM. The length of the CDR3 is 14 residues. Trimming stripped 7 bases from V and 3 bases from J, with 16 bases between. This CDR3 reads CASNLRHEGYEQYF. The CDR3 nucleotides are TGTGCCAGCAACCTCCGACATGAGGGCTACGAGCAGTACTTC. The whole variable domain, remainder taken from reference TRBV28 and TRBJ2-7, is DVKVTQSSRYLVKRTGEKVFLECVQDMDHENMFWYRQDPGLGLRLIYFSYDVKMKEKGDIPEGYSVSREKKERFSLILESASTNQTSMYLCASNLRHEGYEQYFGPGTRLTVT.